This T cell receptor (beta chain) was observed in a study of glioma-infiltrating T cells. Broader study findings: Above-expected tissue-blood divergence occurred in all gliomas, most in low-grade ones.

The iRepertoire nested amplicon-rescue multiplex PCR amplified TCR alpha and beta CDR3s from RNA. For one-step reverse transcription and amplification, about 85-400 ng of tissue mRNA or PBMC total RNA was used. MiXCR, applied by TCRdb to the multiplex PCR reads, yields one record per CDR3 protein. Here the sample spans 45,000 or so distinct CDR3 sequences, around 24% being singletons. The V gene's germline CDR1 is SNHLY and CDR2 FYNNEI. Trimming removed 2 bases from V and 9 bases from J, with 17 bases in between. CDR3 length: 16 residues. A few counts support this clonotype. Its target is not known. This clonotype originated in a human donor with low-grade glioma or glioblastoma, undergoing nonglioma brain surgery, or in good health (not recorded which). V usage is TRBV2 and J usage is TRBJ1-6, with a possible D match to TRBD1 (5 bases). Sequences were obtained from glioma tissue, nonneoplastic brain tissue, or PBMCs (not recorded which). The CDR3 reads CASSESGSLIGSPLHF. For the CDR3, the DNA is TGTGCCAGCAGTGAATCAGGGTCCCTGATAGGTTCACCCCTCCACTTT.